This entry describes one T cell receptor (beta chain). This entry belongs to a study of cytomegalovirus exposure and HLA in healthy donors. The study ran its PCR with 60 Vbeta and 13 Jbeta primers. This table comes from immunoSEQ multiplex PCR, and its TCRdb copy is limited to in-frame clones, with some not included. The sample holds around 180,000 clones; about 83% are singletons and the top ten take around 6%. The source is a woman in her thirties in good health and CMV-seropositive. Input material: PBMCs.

CDR3 loop: CASSPSGQGLETQYF. CDR3 coding DNA: TGTGCCAGCAGTCCCTCGGGACAGGGGTTGGAGACCCAGTACTTC. The rearrangement uses TRBV28 and TRBJ2-5, with 10 bases matching TRBD1. The trim removed 5 bases at V and 5 bases at J, leaving 8 bases unmatched. CDR1 MDHEN and CDR2 SYDVKM come from the germline V gene. CDR3 length: 15 residues.